The 6 T cell receptor beta chains reported below all come from one sample, sequenced in a study of blood T cell repertoires in COVID-19. The assay was immunoSEQ multiplex PCR, and TCRdb's table has in-frame clones only and misses some. Found here are a few hundred thousand clones, about 89% of them singletons; the top ten hold more than 3.5%. The sample taken for sequencing was PBMCs or T cells enriched from blood (not recorded which). These receptors were taken from a woman in her thirties who had recovered from COVID-19.

About this clone: Distinct nucleotide sequences in the sample also encode this CDR3. The chain uses TRBV6-5 and TRBJ2-7, with 8 bases aligning to TRBD2. The J segment lost 0 bases and the V segment lost 6 bases, leaving 4 bases of the junction unmatched. Germline loops: CDR1 MNHEY, CDR2 SVGAGI. The CDR3 has 14 amino acids. The CDR3 spells CASRTSGSSYEQYF. CDR3 in DNA: TGTGCCAGCAGAACCAGCGGGAGCTCCTACGAGCAGTACTTC.

The V gene is TRBV3-1 (or the pseudogene TRBV3-2), the J gene TRBJ1-1, with 8 bases that match TRBD1. V gave up 3 bases and J gave up 5 bases; unmatched junction bases: 8. Germline V gives CDR1 LGHDT, CDR2 YNNKEL (reference sequence). This CDR3 contains 15 residues. This CDR3 is CASSHDRTGSTEAFF. DNA for the CDR3: TGTGCCAGCAGCCATGATAGGACAGGGTCGACTGAAGCTTTCTTT.

The CDR3 here is CASSVAAASGVGEQFF. In DNA form, the CDR3 reads TGTGCCAGCAGCGTAGCTGCGGCTAGCGGAGTGGGTGAGCAGTTCTTC. J is TRBJ2-1 and V is TRBV9, with 7 nucleotides matching TRBD2. V dropped 0 bases and J dropped 9; count of bases not matched to a gene: 12. The CDR3 loop spans 16 amino acids. Germline V gene lookup returns CDR1 SGDLS and CDR2 YYNGEE. Full variable domain (rest looked up from reference TRBV9 and TRBJ2-1): DSGVTQTPKHLITATGQRVTLRCSPRSGDLSVYWYQQSLDQGLQFLIQYYNGEERAKGNILERFSAQQFPDLHSELNLSSLELGDSALYFCASSVAAASGVGEQFFGPGTRLTVL.

This clone was picked up one time. The rearrangement joins TRBV3-1 (or the pseudogene TRBV3-2) to TRBJ2-7; D possibly corresponds to TRBD1 (6 bases). Germline CDR1 is LGHDT and CDR2 is YNNKEL (reference sequence). There are 11 residues in the CDR3. V was cut by 1 base and J by 9 bases, with 7 bases left in between. CDR3 DNA: TGTGCCAGCAGCCAAGGCAGGGGGCAGTACTTC. Translation gives CASSQGRGQYF.

This chain links TRBV29-1 with TRBJ1-2, with 10 bases identical to TRBD1. The CDR3 is 23 residues long. J lost 0 bases, V lost 7 bases, and 32 bases had no gene match. Looked up from germline, CDR1 is SQVTM and CDR2 is ANQGSEA. CDR3 protein: CSAHHRQLGTGDYLKTTNYGYTF. The CDR3 DNA follows: TGCAGCGCTCACCACCGCCAACTCGGGACAGGGGATTACCTGAAAACCACTAACTATGGCTACACCTTC.

The gene calls are TRBV28 and TRBJ2-2; D might be TRBD2 (5 bases). This CDR3 is 14 amino acids long. CDR1 is MDHEN, CDR2 SYDVKM, per germline. V shed 3 bases and J shed 1 base, with 6 bases lying between them. The CDR3, as DNA: TGTGCCAGCAGTTTCGGGGTGAACACCGGGGAGCTGTTTTTT. Amino acid sequence: CASSFGVNTGELFF.